This paragraph covers one TCR beta chain sequence. Germline V lookup: CDR1 SGHAT, CDR2 FQDESV (reference sequence). The V segment lost 5 bases and the J segment 1 base; nucleotides outside the gene matches: 2. The CDR3 is 14 residues long. These data belong to a study of blood T cell repertoires in COVID-19. Clones were sequenced by immunoSEQ multiplex PCR, and TCRdb holds only the in-frame ones, with some missing. The repertoire has under 150,000 clones, roughly 85% of them found once; the top ten carry about 3.6%. The chain has TRBV11-1 and TRBJ1-1; 9 nucleotides agree with TRBD1. Source material: peripheral blood. This receptor was identified in a middle-aged man with acute or convalescent COVID-19. The CDR3 nucleotides read TGTGCCAGCAGCCCGGACAGGGGGAACACTGAAGCTTTCTTT. Translated: CASSPDRGNTEAFF.